The T cell receptor beta chain described here comes from a study of T cells in Graves' hyperthyroidism and ophthalmopathy. Study conclusions and caveats: The model forecast ophthalmopathy, anticipating it by a median around 6.5 months before onset.

An absence of ophthalmopathy progression within 18 months meant stable Graves' hyperthyroidism. Uncontrolled infection, other autoimmune disease, pregnancy or lactation barred patients from enrollment. Amplified TCR beta CDR3 regions came from RNA transcripts. Initially, a first-round RT-PCR of the TCR CDR3 employed the HTBI primer set. TCRdb reprocessed the multiplex PCR reads with MiXCR, giving one entry per CDR3 protein. The sample contains about 720,000 distinct CDR3 sequences, roughly 17% of which appear only once. Germline V gene sequence: CDR1 DFQATT, CDR2 SNEGSKA (reference sequence). The CDR3 loop spans 15 amino acids. V lost 3 bases, J lost 4 bases, and 10 bases stayed unmatched. This clonotype was observed at least ten times. Its target is not known.

The clonotype originates from a man between 18 and 29 years old with Graves' hyperthyroidism. The specimen sequenced was blood. This chain uses TRBV20-1 with TRBJ1-1; TRBD1 agrees at 8 bases. The CDR3 protein is CSARPVAGGFTEAFF. For the CDR3, the DNA is TGCAGTGCTAGGCCGGTGGCAGGGGGCTTCACTGAAGCTTTCTTT.